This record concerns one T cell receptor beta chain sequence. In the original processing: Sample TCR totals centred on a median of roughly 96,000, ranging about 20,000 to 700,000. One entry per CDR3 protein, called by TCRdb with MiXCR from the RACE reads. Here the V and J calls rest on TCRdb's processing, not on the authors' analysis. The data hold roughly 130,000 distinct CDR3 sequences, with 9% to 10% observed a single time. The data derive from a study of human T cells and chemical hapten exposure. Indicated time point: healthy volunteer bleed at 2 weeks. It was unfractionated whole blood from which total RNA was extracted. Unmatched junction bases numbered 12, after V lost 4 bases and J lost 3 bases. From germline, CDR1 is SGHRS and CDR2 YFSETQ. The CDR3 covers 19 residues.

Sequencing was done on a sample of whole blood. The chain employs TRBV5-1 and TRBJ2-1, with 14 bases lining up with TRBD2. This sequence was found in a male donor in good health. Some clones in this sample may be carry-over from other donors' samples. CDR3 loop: CASSQIGTSGSAGYNEQFF. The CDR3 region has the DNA TGCGCCAGCAGCCAAATCGGGACTAGCGGGAGTGCGGGCTACAATGAGCAGTTCTTC.